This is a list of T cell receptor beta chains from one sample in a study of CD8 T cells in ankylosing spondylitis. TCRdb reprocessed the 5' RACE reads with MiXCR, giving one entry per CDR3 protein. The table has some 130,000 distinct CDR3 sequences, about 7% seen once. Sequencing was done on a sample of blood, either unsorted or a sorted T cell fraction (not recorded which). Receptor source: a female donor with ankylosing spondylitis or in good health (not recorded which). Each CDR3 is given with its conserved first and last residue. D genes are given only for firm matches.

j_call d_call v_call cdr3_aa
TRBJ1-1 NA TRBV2 CASSEALRNTEAFF
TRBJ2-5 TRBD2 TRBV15 CATRGLAKETQYF
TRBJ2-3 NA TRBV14 CASSQGQFGDTQYF
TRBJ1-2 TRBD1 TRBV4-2 CASSPGQGPNYGYTF
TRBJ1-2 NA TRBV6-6 CASSHRDGGYTF
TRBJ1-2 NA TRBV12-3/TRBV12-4 CASSPGPQGYTF
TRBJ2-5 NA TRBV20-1 CSASGQTQETQYF
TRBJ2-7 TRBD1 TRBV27 CATRDRLSYEQYF
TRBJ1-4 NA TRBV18 CASSPRTARDEPNEKLFF
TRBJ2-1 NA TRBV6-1 CASSEAVTLYNEQFF
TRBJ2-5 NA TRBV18 CASSPPGLGGQETQYF